This section outlines one T cell receptor beta chain sequence together with its context. These data originate in a study of T cells in localized non-small cell lung cancer. Assay: immunoSEQ multiplex PCR; the TCRdb copy retains only in-frame clones and omits some. The sample lists roughly 1,300 clones; approximately 24% were seen once. Sample: lung tumor tissue, taken before any cancer treatment. This sequence originates from a male donor aged 60 or over with stage I lung adenocarcinoma.

CDR3 nucleotide sequence: TGTGCCAGCAGGACAGGGCTGATAGGAGAGCAGTACGTC. It yields the protein CASRTGLIGEQYV. The chain employs TRBV7-2 and TRBJ2-7; TRBD1 matches 7 bases. Germline V gives CDR1 SGHTA, CDR2 FQGNSA. Losses at the gene ends were 6 bases for V and 7 bases for J; bases not matched to a gene: 9. This CDR3 has 13 residues.